This T cell receptor beta chain was profiled in a study of blood T cell repertoires in COVID-19. With 7 bases clipped from V and 2 bases from J, the junction kept 7 bases outside the gene matches. The CDR3 loop spans 15 amino acids. Looked up from germline, CDR1 is LNHDA and CDR2 is SQIVND (reference sequence). Per the study methods: Estimates of nucleated cell counts were drawn from the amplification of reference gene primers. Profiled with immunoSEQ multiplex PCR; TCRdb holds only in-frame clones, not every one. That table supplies the V and J calls and clone size; D and trimming were determined from the DNA. The repertoire consists of approximately 72,000 clones, with 88% occurring once and the leading ten covering over 25%.

Sample: peripheral blood. This clonotype was sampled from a man over 45 with acute or convalescent COVID-19. The genes are TRBV19 and TRBJ2-1, with 8 bases fitting TRBD2. CDR3: CASTDGGAPYNEQFF. The CDR3 DNA reads TGTGCCAGTACTGACGGGGGGGCCCCCTACAATGAGCAGTTCTTC.